These T cell receptor beta chains were read from a single sample in a study of identical twins. A single record per CDR3 protein comes from TCRdb applying MiXCR to the 5' RACE reads. In the table there are 450,000 to 500,000 distinct CDR3 sequences, roughly an eighth of which are singletons. This sample was also put to use in a study of yellow fever vaccine responses in identical twins.

The specimen was CD4+ T cells sorted from blood. These receptors all come from a young woman in good health. Each CDR3 is given with its conserved first and last residue. A D gene is named only where the DNA matches it firmly. Size values are once, few and many counts, or a class for expanded clones, and some rows have none.

TRBV5-1	TRBJ2-3	many	NA	TGCGCCAGCAGCTTGGGGGGCCTATCAGATACGCAGTATTTT	CASSLGGLSDTQYF
TRBV12-3/TRBV12-4	TRBJ2-7	NA	NA	TGTGCCAGCAGCTTCTCCCTTAGCACCGGGGCCGAGCAGTACTTC	CASSFSLSTGAEQYF
TRBV7-9	TRBJ2-3	few	TRBD2	TGTGCCACCAGCGCAACTAGCGGGAGGGCATCTGAGGGTACGCAGTATTTT	CATSATSGRASEGTQYF
TRBV6-1	TRBJ2-7	NA	TRBD2	TGTGCCAGCACTAAGGGACTAGCGGGGGGCTCCTACGAGCAGTACTTC	CASTKGLAGGSYEQYF
TRBV5-1	TRBJ2-5	NA	NA	TGCGCCAGCGGACCCCCCGGAGCCTCGGGAGAGACCCAGTACTTC	CASGPPGASGETQYF
TRBV29-1	TRBJ2-5	NA	TRBD1	TGCAGCGGCTTCGCAGGACAGGGAAGGGAGACCCAGTACTTC	CSGFAGQGRETQYF
TRBV19	TRBJ2-5	NA	TRBD2	TGTGCCAGTAGTAGAGAGCGGGGGGGCCCGGAGACCCAGTACTTC	CASSRERGGPETQYF
TRBV5-1	TRBJ2-2	NA	NA	TGCGCCAGCGGACCCATGACCACGAACACCGGGGAGCTGTTTTTT	CASGPMTTNTGELFF
TRBV11-2	TRBJ2-1	NA	TRBD2	TGTGCCAGCAGCTTCCGCTCTAGCGGGGGGGGTCCCTACAATGAGCAGTTCTTC	CASSFRSSGGGPYNEQFF
TRBV5-1	TRBJ2-2	few	NA	TGCGCCAGCAGCTTGGCAGGTTTCCCCGGGGAGCTGTTTTTT	CASSLAGFPGELFF
TRBV6-1	TRBJ1-1	few	NA	TGTGCCAGCAGTCAACAACAGGGAAACACTGAAGCTTTCTTT	CASSQQQGNTEAFF
TRBV4-2	TRBJ2-7	many	TRBD2	TGTGCCAGCAGCCCCCGTCTAGCGGGAGGGTACGAGCAGTACTTC	CASSPRLAGGYEQYF
TRBV5-1	TRBJ2-2	few	NA	TGCGCCAGCAGCTTGCAAGCGGGCGATTACACCGGGGAGCTGTTTTTT	CASSLQAGDYTGELFF
TRBV27	TRBJ2-7	NA	NA	TGTGCCAGCAGCGCACAGGGAGGGGGCTACGAGCAGTACTTC	CASSAQGGGYEQYF
TRBV3-1	TRBJ2-3	few	NA	TGTGCCAGCAGCCAAGTCGAACGGAGCACAGATACGCAGTATTTT	CASSQVERSTDTQYF
TRBV20-1	TRBJ1-4	many	NA	TGCAGTGCTAGGCGCGAGGAAAAACTGTTTTTT	CSARREEKLFF
TRBV7-8	TRBJ2-5	NA	TRBD2	TGTGCCAGCAGCCAGGGACTAGCGGGGCAAGAGACCCAGTACTTC	CASSQGLAGQETQYF
TRBV9	TRBJ2-1	NA	NA	TGTGCCAGCAGCGTAGTAGACGGGGTCTGGAGTGAGCAGTTCTTC	CASSVVDGVWSEQFF
TRBV4-3	TRBJ2-7	NA	TRBD1	TGCGCCAGCAGCCAAGAGCCAGGGGGTCCGTACGAGCAGTACTTC	CASSQEPGGPYEQYF
TRBV28	TRBJ1-1	NA	NA	TGTGCCTGCGAGGGGATAAACACTGAAGCTTTCTTT	CACEGINTEAFF
TRBV12-3/TRBV12-4	TRBJ1-3	many	NA	TGTGCCAGCAGCTTTGCTGGAAACACCATATATTTT	CASSFAGNTIYF
TRBV29-1	TRBJ2-5	NA	TRBD1	TGCAGCGTGACCGGGACAGGGGGCGTTGAGACCCAGTACTTC	CSVTGTGGVETQYF
TRBV7-3	TRBJ2-5	few	NA	TGTGCCAGCAGCAGCCTCGGGGAGCCATTTGAGACCCAGTACTTC	CASSSLGEPFETQYF
TRBV9	TRBJ2-3	NA	NA	TGTGCCAGCAGCGGGGGACGGAACACAGATACGCAGTATTTT	CASSGGRNTDTQYF
TRBV6-6	TRBJ1-6	NA	NA	TGTGCCAGCAGCCAGACGGGGAATTCACCCCTCCACTTT	CASSQTGNSPLHF
TRBV3-1	TRBJ2-5	NA	NA	TGTGCCAGCAGCCAGGGGTCGGGAGTGGAGACCCAGTACTTC	CASSQGSGVETQYF
TRBV7-2	TRBJ2-5	many	NA	TGTGCCAGCAGCTTATCCAGTTCGGAGACCCAGTACTTC	CASSLSSSETQYF
TRBV9	TRBJ2-6	NA	TRBD1	TGTGCCAGCAGCCCCCGGGACAGGGGGTCTGGGGCCAACGTCCTGACTTTC	CASSPRDRGSGANVLTF
TRBV25-1	TRBJ1-6	NA	TRBD1	TGTGCCACCCGTTCCGGGACAGGGAATAATTCACCCCTCCACTTT	CATRSGTGNNSPLHF
TRBV5-1	TRBJ2-2	many	NA	TGCGCCAGCAGCTCCGACCCAGGGGCAGTTACTGGGGAGCTGTTTTTT	CASSSDPGAVTGELFF
TRBV3-1	TRBJ2-1	NA	NA	TGTGCCAGCAGCCAAGTGGTGGGGAATGAGCAGTTCTTC	CASSQVVGNEQFF
TRBV18	TRBJ2-4	few	TRBD1	TGTGCCAGCTCGTACTCGGCTCCGGGACAGGGGAACATTCAGTACTTC	CASSYSAPGQGNIQYF
TRBV7-2	TRBJ2-7	few	NA	TGTGCCAGCAGCCTCGACCCGCTGGGTCTGGGGGAGCAGTACTTC	CASSLDPLGLGEQYF
TRBV7-2	TRBJ2-4	NA	NA	TGTGCCAGCAGCTTAAACGACATTCAGTACTTC	CASSLNDIQYF